This T cell receptor (beta chain) was obtained from a study of blood T cells in healthy people across ages. Points from the study as a whole: Investigators treated diversity estimates from one million T cells as underestimates. Higher diversity, along with more naive CD4+ cells, distinguished long-lived donors from aged donors.

This clonotype was seen a few times. Its antigen is not identified. V shed 0 bases, J shed 7 bases, and the junction held 9 bases outside the gene matches. Per germline, CDR1 MNHNY and CDR2 SVGAGI (reference sequence). CDR3 length: 17 amino acids. For the second PCR, which ran for about 6 to 11 cycles, a sample-barcoded 5' primer and a J-beta primer mix were used. TCRdb fed the 5' RACE reads into MiXCR, producing one record per CDR3 protein. The data hold just under 750,000 distinct CDR3 sequences, with 22% observed a single time. Per sample, a minimum of 6 million PBMCs were isolated. With each sample, at least 5 micrograms of total RNA were extracted.

The chain couples TRBV6-6 to TRBJ1-4; 9 bases align to TRBD1. Sequencing used blood. The origin of this receptor is a man aged 70 or older in good health. CDR3 bases: TGTGCCAGCAGTTACTCGATAGGCTGGGACAGGGTTGAAAAACTGTTTTTT. As protein: CASSYSIGWDRVEKLFF.